The clone carrying this T cell receptor beta chain was detected once. Here immunoSEQ multiplex PCR was the method, and the copy in TCRdb shows in-frame clones only, minus some. The sample holds about 150,000 clones, around nine tenths seen once. Germline V gives CDR1 MNHNY, CDR2 SVGAGI (reference sequence). This CDR3 has 15 residues. The ends lost 6 bases at V and 6 bases at J; junction bases unmatched: 9. It was the approximately 110-subject validation cohort, separate from the roughly 700-subject first cohort, to which the donors belonged. This entry belongs to a study of cytomegalovirus exposure and HLA in healthy donors.

What was sequenced was PBMCs. The receptor was derived from a young woman in good health and CMV-seropositive. V and J are TRBV6-6 and TRBJ1-5; 9 positions match TRBD1. CDR3 loop: CASSGTRQGGQPQHF. CDR3 in DNA: TGTGCCAGCAGCGGAACCAGACAGGGGGGTCAGCCCCAGCATTTT.